This entry is about one T cell receptor (beta chain). The entry originates in a study of shared clonotypes between healthy human individuals. Study as a whole: Per donor, three plates held CD4 naive cells, three held CD4 memory, two held CD8 naive and one held CD8 memory.

On sorted subsets, replicate PCRs used 200 ng DNA, or 25,000 to 35,000 T cell genomes. TCRdb's table, derived via immunoSEQ multiplex PCR, lists solely in-frame clones and lacks some. Of over a million clones in the sample, more than 65% were seen once. Study donors comprised healthy, HIV-negative adults devoid of recent acute infection or vaccination. Trimming cost V 4 bases and J 1 base; bases outside gene matches: 4. Germline V gives CDR1 SEHNR, CDR2 FQNEAQ (reference sequence). The CDR3 length is 15 residues. The chain uses TRBV7-9 and TRBJ2-3, with 8 bases matching TRBD2. The clonotype comes from a young man in good health. The sequenced sample was memory CD4+ T cells sorted from blood. Subset: CD45RA-negative fraction. The CDR3 is CASSYQRGRTDTQYF. The CDR3 DNA is TGTGCCAGCAGCTACCAGCGGGGGCGCACAGATACGCAGTATTTT.